This TCR beta chain was sequenced in a study of control samples from healthy donors and cancer patients. Sequencing was performed with immunoSEQ multiplex PCR; in TCRdb, only in-frame clones are kept and a portion is missing. The sample carries 90,000 to 100,000 clones, roughly three quarters recorded once. Germline CDR1 is SGHTA and CDR2 is FQGNSA. The CDR3 length is 14 residues. With 5 bases removed from V and 2 bases from J, the gap between germline ends came to 11 bases. The chain uses TRBV7-2 and TRBJ2-3; no firm D call. This clonotype originated in a woman in her twenties or thirties in good health. The source material was blood. CDR3 sequence reads: CASSARGPTDTQYF. For the CDR3, the DNA is TGTGCCAGCAGCGCCCGTGGGCCCACAGATACGCAGTATTTT.